This T cell receptor (beta chain) emerged from a study of T-cell memory formation after mild COVID-19. MiXCR, applied by TCRdb to the 5' RACE reads, yields one record per CDR3 protein. Altogether fewer than 300,000 distinct CDR3 sequences are present, approximately 19% being singletons, with the ten largest covering 23%. The germline V and J ends were trimmed by 0 bases and 1 base, with 7 bases remaining between them. CDR3 size: 14 residues. CDR1 is SGDLS and CDR2 is YYNGEE in the germline V gene. The clonotype comes from a man between 18 and 29 years old who had mild COVID-19 (a few samples of this study predate the infection). Cell type and time point are not known. Specimen: PBMCs or a T cell subset sorted from them (not recorded which). The chain recombines TRBV9 with TRBJ1-2; D is undetermined. CDR3 residues: CASSVEGNNYGYTF. The CDR3 DNA reads TGTGCCAGCAGCGTAGAGGGCAATAACTATGGCTACACCTTC.